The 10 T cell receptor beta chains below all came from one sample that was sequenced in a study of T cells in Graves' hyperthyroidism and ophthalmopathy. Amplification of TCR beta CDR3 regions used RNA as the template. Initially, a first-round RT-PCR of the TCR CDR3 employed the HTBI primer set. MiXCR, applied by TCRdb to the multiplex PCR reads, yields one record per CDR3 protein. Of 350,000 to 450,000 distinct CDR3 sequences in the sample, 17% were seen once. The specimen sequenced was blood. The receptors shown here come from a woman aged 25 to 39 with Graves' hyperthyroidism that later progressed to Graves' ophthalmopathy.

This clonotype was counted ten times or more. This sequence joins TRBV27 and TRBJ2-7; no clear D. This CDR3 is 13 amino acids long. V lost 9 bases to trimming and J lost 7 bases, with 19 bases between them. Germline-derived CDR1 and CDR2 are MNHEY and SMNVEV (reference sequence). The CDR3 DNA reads TGTGCCAGTAAAGGACCTAGGTCGAGGGAGCAGTACTTC. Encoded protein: CASKGPRSREQYF.

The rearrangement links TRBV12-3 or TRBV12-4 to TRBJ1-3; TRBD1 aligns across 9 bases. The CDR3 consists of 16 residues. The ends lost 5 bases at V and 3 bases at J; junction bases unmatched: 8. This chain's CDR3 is CASSPVGQGGGNTIYF. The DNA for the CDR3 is TGTGCCAGCAGTCCGGTGGGACAGGGCGGTGGAAACACCATATATTTT.

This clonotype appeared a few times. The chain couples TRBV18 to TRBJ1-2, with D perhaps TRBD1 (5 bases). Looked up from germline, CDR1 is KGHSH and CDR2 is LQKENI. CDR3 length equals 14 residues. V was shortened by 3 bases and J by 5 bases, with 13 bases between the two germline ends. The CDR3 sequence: CASSPDGTVYGYTF. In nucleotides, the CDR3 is TGTGCCAGCTCACCGGACGGGACGGTGTATGGCTACACCTTC.

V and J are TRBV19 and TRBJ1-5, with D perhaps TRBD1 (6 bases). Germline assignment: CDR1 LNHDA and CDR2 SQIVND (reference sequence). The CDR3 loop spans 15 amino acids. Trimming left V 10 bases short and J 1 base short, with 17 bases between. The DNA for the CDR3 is TGTGCCACCAAGGACAGTTCTTGGAGCAATCAGCCCCAGCATTTT. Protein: CATKDSSWSNQPQHF.

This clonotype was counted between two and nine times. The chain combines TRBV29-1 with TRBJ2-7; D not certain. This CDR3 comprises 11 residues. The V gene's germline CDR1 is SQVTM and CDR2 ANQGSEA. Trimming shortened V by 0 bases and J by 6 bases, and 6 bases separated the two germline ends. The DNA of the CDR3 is TGCAGCGTTGAAGAAGACTTCGAGCAGTACTTC. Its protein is CSVEEDFEQYF.

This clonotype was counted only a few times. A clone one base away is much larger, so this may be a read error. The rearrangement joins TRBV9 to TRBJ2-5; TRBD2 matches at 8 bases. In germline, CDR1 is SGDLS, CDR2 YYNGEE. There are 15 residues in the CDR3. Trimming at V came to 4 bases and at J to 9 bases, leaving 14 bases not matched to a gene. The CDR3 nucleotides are TGTGCCAGCAGCCCTTACGGGGGGGCGCGGGAGTCCCAGTACTTC. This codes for CASSPYGGARESQYF.

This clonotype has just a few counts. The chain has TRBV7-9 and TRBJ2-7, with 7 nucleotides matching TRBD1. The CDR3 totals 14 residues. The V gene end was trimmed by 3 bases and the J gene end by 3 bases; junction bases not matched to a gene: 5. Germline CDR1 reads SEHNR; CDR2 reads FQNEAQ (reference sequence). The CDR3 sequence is CASSFTTGFYEQYF. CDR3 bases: TGTGCCAGCAGCTTCACGACAGGGTTCTACGAGCAGTACTTC.

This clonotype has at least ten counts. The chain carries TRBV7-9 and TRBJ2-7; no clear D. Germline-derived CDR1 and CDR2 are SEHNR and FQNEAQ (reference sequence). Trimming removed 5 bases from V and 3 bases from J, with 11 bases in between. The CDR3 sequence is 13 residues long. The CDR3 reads CASSPMRGYEQYF. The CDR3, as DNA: TGTGCCAGCAGCCCCATGAGAGGCTACGAGCAGTACTTC. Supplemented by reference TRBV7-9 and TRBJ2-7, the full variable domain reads DTGVSQNPRHKITKRGQNVTFRCDPISEHNRLYWYRQTLGQGPEFLTYFQNEAQLEKSRLLSDRFSAERPKGSFSTLEIQRTEQGDSAMYLCASSPMRGYEQYFGPGTRLTVT.

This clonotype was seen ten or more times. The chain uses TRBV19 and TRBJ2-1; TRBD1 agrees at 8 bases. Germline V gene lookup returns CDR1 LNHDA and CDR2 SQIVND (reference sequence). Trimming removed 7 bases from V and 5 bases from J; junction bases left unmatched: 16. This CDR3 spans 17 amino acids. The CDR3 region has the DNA TGTGCCAGTACGCCCGGACCGGGACAGGCGTTCCACAATGAGCAGTTCTTC. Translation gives CASTPGPGQAFHNEQFF.

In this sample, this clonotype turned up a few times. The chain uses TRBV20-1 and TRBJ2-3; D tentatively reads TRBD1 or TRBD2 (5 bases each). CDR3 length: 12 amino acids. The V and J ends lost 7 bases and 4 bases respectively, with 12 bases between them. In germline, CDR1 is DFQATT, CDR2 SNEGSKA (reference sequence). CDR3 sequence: CSGPREPDTQYF. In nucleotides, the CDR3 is TGCAGTGGTCCCAGGGAGCCAGATACGCAGTATTTT.